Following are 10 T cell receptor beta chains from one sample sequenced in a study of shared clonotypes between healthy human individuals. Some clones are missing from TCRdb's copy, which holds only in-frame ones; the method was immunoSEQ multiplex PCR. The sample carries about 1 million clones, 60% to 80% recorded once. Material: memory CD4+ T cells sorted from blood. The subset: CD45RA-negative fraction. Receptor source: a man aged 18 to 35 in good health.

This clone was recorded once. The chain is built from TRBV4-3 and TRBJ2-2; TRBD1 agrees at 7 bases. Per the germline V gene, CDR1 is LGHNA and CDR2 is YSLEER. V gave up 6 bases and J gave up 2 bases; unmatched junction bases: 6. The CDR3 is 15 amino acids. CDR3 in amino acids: CASRPGQENTGELFF. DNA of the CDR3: TGCGCCAGCAGACCCGGACAGGAAAACACCGGGGAGCTGTTTTTT.

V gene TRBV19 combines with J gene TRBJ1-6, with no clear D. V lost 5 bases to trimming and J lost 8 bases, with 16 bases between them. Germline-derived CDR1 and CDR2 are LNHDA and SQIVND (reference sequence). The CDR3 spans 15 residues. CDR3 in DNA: TGTGCCAGTAGTGTTTCGGGGTCCTCTTATTCACCCCTCCACTTT. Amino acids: CASSVSGSSYSPLHF.

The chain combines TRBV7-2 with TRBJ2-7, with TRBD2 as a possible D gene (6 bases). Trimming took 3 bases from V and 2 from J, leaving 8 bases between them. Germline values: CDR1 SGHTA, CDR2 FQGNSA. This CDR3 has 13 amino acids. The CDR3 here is CASSFRGTYEQYF. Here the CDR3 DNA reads TGTGCCAGCAGCTTCCGCGGGACCTACGAGCAGTACTTC.

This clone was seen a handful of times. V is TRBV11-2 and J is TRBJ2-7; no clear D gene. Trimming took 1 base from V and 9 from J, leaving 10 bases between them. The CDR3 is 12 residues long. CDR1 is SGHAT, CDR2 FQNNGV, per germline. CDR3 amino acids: CASSLGVLGQYF. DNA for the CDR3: TGTGCCAGCAGCTTAGGGGTTTTAGGGCAGTACTTC.

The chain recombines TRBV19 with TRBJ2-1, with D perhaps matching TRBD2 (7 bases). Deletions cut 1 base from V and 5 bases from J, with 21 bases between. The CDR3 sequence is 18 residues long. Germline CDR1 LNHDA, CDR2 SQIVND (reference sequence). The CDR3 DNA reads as TGTGCCAGTAGTATAGTGAGGGGGGGCGTGTGGACACACAATGAGCAGTTCTTC. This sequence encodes CASSIVRGGVWTHNEQFF.

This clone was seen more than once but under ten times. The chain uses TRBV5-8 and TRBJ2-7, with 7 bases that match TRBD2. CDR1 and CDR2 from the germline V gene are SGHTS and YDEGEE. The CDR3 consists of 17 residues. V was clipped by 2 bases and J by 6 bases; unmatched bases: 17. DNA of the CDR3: TGTGCCAGCAGCTTCTCCGGTTTTAGGACTAGTACACTCGAGCAGTACTTC. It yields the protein CASSFSGFRTSTLEQYF.

The CDR3, as DNA: TGCGCCAGCAGCCCCCCCGTAGCGGGAGGCCTCAGCCGGGAGCAGTACTTC. Translation: CASSPPVAGGLSREQYF. V and J are TRBV5-1 and TRBJ2-7; 10 nucleotides match TRBD2. The ends lost 4 bases at V and 7 bases at J; junction bases unmatched: 17. The CDR3 length is 17 residues. Germline V gene data show CDR1 as SGHRS and CDR2 as YFSETQ. Variable domain in full (rest from reference TRBV5-1 and TRBJ2-7): KAGVTQTPRYLIKTRGQQVTLSCSPISGHRSVSWYQQTPGQGLQFLFEYFSETQRNKGNFPGRFSGRQFSNSRSEMNVSTLELGDSALYLCASSPPVAGGLSREQYFGPGTRLTVT.

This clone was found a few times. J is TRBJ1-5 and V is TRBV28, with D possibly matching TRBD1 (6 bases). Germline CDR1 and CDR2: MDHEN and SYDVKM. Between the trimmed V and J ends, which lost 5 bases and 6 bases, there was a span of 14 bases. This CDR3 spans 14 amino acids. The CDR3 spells CASSPTGYGQPQHF. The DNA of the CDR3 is TGTGCCAGCAGTCCCACAGGGTACGGTCAGCCCCAGCATTTT. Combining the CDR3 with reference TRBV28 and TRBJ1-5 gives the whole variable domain DVKVTQSSRYLVKRTGEKVFLECVQDMDHENMFWYRQDPGLGLRLIYFSYDVKMKEKGDIPEGYSVSREKKERFSLILESASTNQTSMYLCASSPTGYGQPQHFGDGTRLSIL.

The CDR3 nucleotides are TGTGCCAGCAGCCGCCGGGACAGTCGTCCAGATACGCAGTATTTT. This translates into CASSRRDSRPDTQYF. The V call is TRBV7-9, the J call TRBJ2-3, with 7 bases that match TRBD1. V shed 5 bases, J shed 4 bases, and the junction held 9 bases outside the gene matches. This CDR3 comprises 15 residues. Germline V gives CDR1 SEHNR, CDR2 FQNEAQ (reference sequence).

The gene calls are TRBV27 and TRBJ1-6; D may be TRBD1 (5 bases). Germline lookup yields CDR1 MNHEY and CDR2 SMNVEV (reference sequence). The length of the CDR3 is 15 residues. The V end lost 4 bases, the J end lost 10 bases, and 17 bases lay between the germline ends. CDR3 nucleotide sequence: TGTGCCAGCAGTTACGGGGGAGTCGTATTATCACCCCTCCACTTT. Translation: CASSYGGVVLSPLHF.